Listed here are 28 T cell receptor beta chains from one sample, sequenced in a study of T cells in Graves' hyperthyroidism and ophthalmopathy. TCR beta CDR3 regions were amplified from RNA. TCR CDR3 regions were first amplified by RT-PCR with HTBI primers. TCRdb re-derived calls from the multiplex PCR reads in MiXCR, one entry per CDR3 protein. The sample carries roughly 660,000 distinct CDR3 sequences, roughly 17% recorded once. Sequencing used blood. Receptor source: a man aged 50-59 years with Graves' hyperthyroidism.

This clonotype was recorded many times. The V and J genes are TRBV30 and TRBJ2-7; D is unresolved. Per the germline V gene, CDR1 is GTSNPN and CDR2 is SVGIG (reference sequence). The CDR3 totals 14 residues. Trimming pared 1 base from V and 2 bases from J, leaving 12 bases between. The CDR3 region is CAWSGGRHAYEQYF. DNA of the CDR3: TGTGCCTGGAGTGGAGGCAGGCACGCCTACGAGCAGTACTTC.

This clonotype was counted ten times or more. The chain is built from TRBV7-3 and TRBJ1-1; TRBD1 agrees at 7 bases. Germline loops: CDR1 SGHTA, CDR2 FQGTGA. The CDR3 has 15 residues. With V trimmed by 5 bases and J by 0 bases, 6 bases remained unmatched. The CDR3, as DNA: TGTGCCAGCAGCCGAGGGACAGCCATGAACACTGAAGCTTTCTTT. Translating it yields CASSRGTAMNTEAFF.

Ten or more counts support this clonotype. The chain has TRBV6-2 or TRBV6-3 and TRBJ1-4, with no clear D. Trimming left V 1 base short and J 4 bases short, with 13 bases between. CDR1 is MNHEY, CDR2 SVGEGT, per germline. This CDR3 region has 16 residues. The CDR3 sequence: CASSYLRIALNEKLFF. The CDR3 DNA sequence: TGTGCCAGCAGTTACTTGAGGATCGCACTTAATGAAAAACTGTTTTTT.

Turning to this clonotype: One base away lies a much larger clone, so this may be a sequencing read error. The J gene is TRBJ2-6, the V gene TRBV6-1; 9 positions match TRBD1. Looked up from germline, CDR1 is MNHNS and CDR2 is SASEGT. CDR3 length equals 15 residues. The CDR3 DNA follows: TGTGCCAGCAGGGACAGGGGTCCTGGGACCAACGTCCTGACTTTC. Protein: CASRDRGPGTNVLTF.

V gene TRBV14 combines with J gene TRBJ2-7, with a possible D match to TRBD2 (5 bases). Germline loops: CDR1 SGHDN, CDR2 FVKESK. The ends were cut back, 5 bases at V and 0 bases at J, with 20 bases in the middle. The CDR3 covers 17 residues. The CDR3 loop is CASSSLDVGLISYEQYF. The CDR3, as DNA: TGTGCCAGCAGCTCCCTAGATGTCGGACTGATCTCCTACGAGCAGTACTTC.

This clonotype has a handful of counts. The CDR3 loop is CAWSGDRESYGYTF. CDR3 bases: TGTGCCTGGAGTGGGGACAGGGAGAGCTATGGCTACACCTTC. This chain uses TRBV30 with TRBJ1-2; 9 bases are shared with TRBD1. The V gene end was trimmed by 1 base and the J gene end by 4 bases; junction bases not matched to a gene: 4. Looked up from germline, CDR1 is GTSNPN and CDR2 is SVGIG (reference sequence). This CDR3 has 14 residues.

This clonotype appeared many times. The CDR3 region has the DNA TGTGCCAGCGGACAGGGGGCCTCCACAGATACGCAGTATTTT. Translating it yields CASGQGASTDTQYF. This sequence joins TRBV2 and TRBJ2-3, with TRBD1 matching over 11 bases. CDR1 and CDR2 (germline): SNHLY, FYNNEI. The CDR3 length is 14 residues. The ends lost 8 bases at V and 2 bases at J; junction bases unmatched: 3.

V and J are TRBV27 and TRBJ2-7; 11 bases are a match to TRBD1. This CDR3 has 16 residues. Looked up from germline, CDR1 is MNHEY and CDR2 is SMNVEV (reference sequence). V lost 6 bases to trimming and J lost 6 bases; unmatched junction nucleotides: 13. The CDR3 DNA reads as TGTGCCAGCAGGAGAAAATTGGGACAGGGGGACCTCGAGCAGTACTTC. It codes for CASRRKLGQGDLEQYF.

At least ten counts were recorded for this clonotype. The V gene is TRBV3-1, the J gene TRBJ2-3; no clear D gene. Germline V gives CDR1 LGHDT, CDR2 YNNKEL (reference sequence). With 1 base removed from V and 0 bases from J, the gap between germline ends came to 8 bases. This CDR3 comprises 15 residues. CDR3 sequence reads: CASSQGPLSTDTQYF. The CDR3 region has the DNA TGTGCCAGCAGCCAAGGGCCTTTGAGCACAGATACGCAGTATTTT.

This clonotype has only a few counts. This chain uses TRBV20-1 with TRBJ1-4; D remains ambiguous. There are 18 residues in the CDR3. The V gene's germline CDR1 is DFQATT and CDR2 SNEGSKA (reference sequence). V lost 0 bases and J lost 0, with 17 bases in between. The CDR3: CSARDLVGGIATNEKLFF. The CDR3 coding sequence is TGCAGTGCTAGAGATTTAGTCGGAGGGATAGCAACTAATGAAAAACTGTTTTTT.

This clonotype was counted ten times or more. The chain links TRBV9 to TRBJ1-1; D not resolved. V was clipped by 0 bases and J by 0 bases, with 9 bases between them. Germline assignment: CDR1 SGDLS and CDR2 YYNGEE. This CDR3 has 15 amino acids. CDR3 residues: CASSVGSNMNTEAFF. The DNA of the CDR3 is TGTGCCAGCAGCGTAGGGTCGAACATGAACACTGAAGCTTTCTTT.

In its sample, this clonotype was seen many times. The chain is built from TRBV28 and TRBJ2-1; a weak D match, TRBD2 (5 bases). Trimming took off 5 bases at V and 9 bases at J, with 17 bases between the two ends. This CDR3 has 14 residues. Germline assignment: CDR1 MDHEN and CDR2 SYDVKM. The CDR3 DNA reads as TGTGCCAGCAGTGCAGCCGAAAGGGCGGGTGAGCAGTTCTTC. This translates into CASSAAERAGEQFF.

This clonotype was seen more than once but under ten times. This chain uses TRBV13 with TRBJ2-3, with D uncertain. Trimming shortened V by 4 bases and J by 6 bases, and 17 bases separated the two germline ends. This CDR3 has 15 amino acids. Germline assignment: CDR1 PRHDT and CDR2 FYEKMQ (reference sequence). Here the CDR3 DNA reads TGTGCCAGCAGCTCTATCGACACCTCCACGGATACGCAGTATTTT. This gives the protein CASSSIDTSTDTQYF.

At least ten counts were recorded for this clonotype. V is TRBV28 and J is TRBJ2-5; tentatively, D is TRBD1 (5 bases). The CDR3 has 16 amino acids. With 7 bases removed from V and 5 bases from J, the gap between germline ends came to 23 bases. The V gene's germline CDR1 is MDHEN and CDR2 SYDVKM. The CDR3 DNA sequence: TGTGCCAGCACCCGATACCCTAAGGGGCGGCGGGAGACCCAGTACTTC. It is translated as CASTRYPKGRRETQYF.

The sample holds many counts of this clonotype. The chain uses TRBV9 and TRBJ2-1; 7 bases are a match to TRBD1. From germline, CDR1 is SGDLS and CDR2 YYNGEE. This CDR3 comprises 13 residues. V gave up 3 bases and J gave up 10 bases; unmatched junction bases: 7. The CDR3 loop is CASSAHDRDEQFF. In nucleotides, the CDR3 is TGTGCCAGCAGCGCCCATGACAGGGACGAGCAGTTCTTC.

On this clonotype itself: A much bigger clone sits one base away, suggesting this may be a read error. The chain is built from TRBV7-9 and TRBJ2-7, with 11 nucleotides matching TRBD2. Per the germline V gene, CDR1 is SEHNR and CDR2 is FQNEAQ (reference sequence). V shed 8 bases, J shed 4 bases, and the junction held 13 bases outside the gene matches. This CDR3 contains 16 residues. CDR3 region: CASGSLAGGRRYEQYF. In DNA, the CDR3 is TGTGCCAGCGGCTCCCTAGCGGGAGGCCGTCGTTACGAGCAGTACTTC.

This clonotype appeared a few times. The CDR3 sequence is CASSTRTTNEKLFF. DNA for the CDR3: TGTGCCAGCAGTACTAGGACAACTAATGAAAAACTGTTTTTT. The chain uses TRBV6-2 or TRBV6-3 and TRBJ1-4; no clear D gene. Trimming pared 5 bases from V and 0 bases from J, leaving 7 bases between. The CDR3 contains 14 residues. The germline V gene encodes CDR1 MNHEY and CDR2 SVGEGT.

This clonotype was counted between two and nine times. The genes are TRBV12-3 or TRBV12-4 and TRBJ2-7, with 8 nucleotides matching TRBD1. The CDR3 is 16 residues long. The V and J ends lost 3 bases and 3 bases, in that order; junction bases with no gene match: 10. CDR3 in DNA: TGTGCCAGCAGTTTTAGGGAAGGACAGGGACTCTACGAGCAGTACTTC. Amino acid sequence: CASSFREGQGLYEQYF.

Only a few counts were recorded for this clonotype. V usage is TRBV2 and J usage is TRBJ2-1; no firm D call. The CDR3 is 14 amino acids. The V end was cut by 4 bases, the J end by 7 bases, with 14 bases between. Germline-derived CDR1 and CDR2 are SNHLY and FYNNEI. The CDR3 DNA reads TGTGCCAGCAGTGTTTTCCTACCGGAGAATGAGCAGTTCTTC. It translates to CASSVFLPENEQFF.

The chain joins TRBV24-1 to TRBJ2-2, with TRBD2 matching 11 bases. Germline V gene data show CDR1 as KGHDR and CDR2 as SFDVKD. The V segment lost 5 bases and the J segment 1 base; nucleotides outside the gene matches: 8. This CDR3 contains 18 residues. The CDR3 region has the DNA TGTGCCACCAGTGGCCTACCGGGACTAGCGGAGAACACCGGGGAGCTGTTTTTT. It yields the protein CATSGLPGLAENTGELFF.

This clonotype has a handful of counts. This chain joins TRBV20-1 and TRBJ2-3; 10 bases map to TRBD2. This CDR3 comprises 15 residues. V shed 2 bases and J 5 bases; nucleotides not matched to a gene: 7. Per the germline V gene, CDR1 is DFQATT and CDR2 is SNEGSKA (reference sequence). The CDR3 protein is CSARPSGRAGDTQYF. DNA of the CDR3: TGCAGTGCTAGACCCAGCGGGAGGGCCGGAGATACGCAGTATTTT.

In this sample, this clonotype turned up a few times. The gene calls are TRBV5-1 and TRBJ2-5; D unclear. With 0 bases removed from V and 5 bases from J, the gap between germline ends came to 8 bases. The germline V gene has CDR1 SGHRS and CDR2 YFSETQ. This CDR3 is built from 13 residues. The CDR3 DNA reads TGCGCCAGCAGCTTGGGGATGGGGGAGACCCAGTACTTC. The encoded protein is CASSLGMGETQYF. The full variable domain, completed using reference TRBV5-1 and TRBJ2-5, is KAGVTQTPRYLIKTRGQQVTLSCSPISGHRSVSWYQQTPGQGLQFLFEYFSETQRNKGNFPGRFSGRQFSNSRSEMNVSTLELGDSALYLCASSLGMGETQYFGPGTRLLVL.

This clonotype has a count of ten or more. The chain is built from TRBV28 and TRBJ2-7, with D tentatively TRBD1 or TRBD2 (5 bases each). Germline V gives CDR1 MDHEN, CDR2 SYDVKM. The V gene lost 3 bases and the J gene lost 0 bases, with 9 bases spanning the gap. This CDR3 spans 14 amino acids. DNA for the CDR3: TGTGCCAGCAGTTTGGGGGATATCTCCTACGAGCAGTACTTC. Its translation is CASSLGDISYEQYF.

In nucleotides, the CDR3 is TGTGCCAGCAGCCAAAGCAGGGCCTCGCTAGATCAGCCCCAGCATTTT. This codes for CASSQSRASLDQPQHF. This chain uses TRBV3-1 with TRBJ1-5; a weak D match, TRBD1 (5 bases). The germline CDR1 and CDR2 sequences are LGHDT and YNNKEL (reference sequence). With 2 bases removed from V and 5 bases from J, the gap between germline ends came to 16 bases. The CDR3 is 16 amino acids.

This clonotype showed up many times. This CDR3 reads CASRVGTAGLAGEQYF. Written as DNA, the CDR3 is TGTGCCAGCAGGGTCGGGACGGCGGGACTAGCGGGGGAGCAGTACTTC. The chain uses TRBV28 and TRBJ2-7, with 13 bases matching TRBD2. The CDR3 is made up of 16 amino acids. V was clipped by 6 bases and J by 7 bases; unmatched bases: 12. Looked up from germline, CDR1 is MDHEN and CDR2 is SYDVKM.

This clonotype was counted at least ten times. The genes are TRBV20-1 and TRBJ1-5, with D unresolved. V shed 3 bases and J shed 0 bases, with 9 bases lying between them. This CDR3 region has 14 residues. Germline CDR1 and CDR2: DFQATT and SNEGSKA (reference sequence). For the CDR3, the DNA is TGCAGTGCTAGCATGGCAAATAGCAATCAGCCCCAGCATTTT. Residues: CSASMANSNQPQHF.

A few counts support this clonotype. The chain employs TRBV28 and TRBJ2-1; TRBD2 is a possible D gene (5 bases). This CDR3 comprises 13 residues. Germline V gene data show CDR1 as MDHEN and CDR2 as SYDVKM. Trimming removed 6 bases at V and 5 bases at J, with 11 bases between. The DNA of the CDR3 is TGTGCCAGCAGCCCCGGGGAGAACAATGAGCAGTTCTTC. This translates into CASSPGENNEQFF. Drawing the rest from reference TRBV28 and TRBJ2-1, the complete variable domain is DVKVTQSSRYLVKRTGEKVFLECVQDMDHENMFWYRQDPGLGLRLIYFSYDVKMKEKGDIPEGYSVSREKKERFSLILESASTNQTSMYLCASSPGENNEQFFGPGTRLTVL.

In this sample, this clonotype turned up many times. V and J are TRBV6-1 and TRBJ2-7; 7 bases line up with TRBD1. Germline CDR1 is MNHNS and CDR2 is SASEGT. V dropped 6 bases and J dropped 1; count of bases not matched to a gene: 6. This CDR3 comprises 14 residues. The CDR3 DNA reads as TGTGCCAGCAGCTTAGGACAGGTTTCCTACGAGCAGTACTTC. This gives the protein CASSLGQVSYEQYF.